These T cell receptor beta chains were read from a single sample in a study of blood T cell repertoires in COVID-19. Sequencing was performed with immunoSEQ multiplex PCR; in TCRdb, only in-frame clones are kept and a portion is missing. Of roughly 120,000 clones detected, over 85% appear once; the ten largest clones hold 4.6%. The sample comprised peripheral blood. The source is a man aged 60-69 years with COVID-19, enrolled during active disease. CDR3s include the opening cysteine and the closing phenylalanine or tryptophan. The order of the fields is V gene, J gene, D gene, clone size, CDR3 protein, CDR3 DNA. A D gene is named only where the DNA matches it firmly. Clone size appears in some rows only: once, few, many, or a class for an expanded clone.

v_gene: TRBV12-3/TRBV12-4; j_gene: TRBJ2-5; d_gene: NA; abundance: NA; CDR3aa: CASSPDGGTQYF; CDR3nt: TGTGCCAGCAGCCCTGACGGCGGGACCCAGTACTTC
v_gene: TRBV5-4; j_gene: TRBJ2-3; d_gene: TRBD2; abundance: NA; CDR3aa: CASSYPGTSGRKDTQYF; CDR3nt: TGTGCCAGCAGTTATCCAGGGACTAGCGGGAGGAAAGATACGCAGTATTTT
v_gene: TRBV12-2; j_gene: TRBJ2-1; d_gene: NA; abundance: NA; CDR3aa: CASRLERESYNEQFF; CDR3nt: TGTGCAAGTCGCTTAGAGAGGGAGTCCTACAATGAGCAGTTCTTC
v_gene: TRBV11-1; j_gene: TRBJ2-3; d_gene: NA; abundance: NA; CDR3aa: CASEGEFSDTQYF; CDR3nt: TGTGCCAGCGAGGGAGAGTTTTCAGATACGCAGTATTTT
v_gene: TRBV12-3/TRBV12-4; j_gene: TRBJ1-1; d_gene: NA; abundance: NA; CDR3aa: CASSLAGVTEAFF; CDR3nt: TGTGCCAGCAGCTTGGCAGGGGTCACTGAAGCTTTCTTT
v_gene: TRBV15; j_gene: TRBJ2-1; d_gene: NA; abundance: NA; CDR3aa: CATSRGNRVEQFF; CDR3nt: TGTGCCACCAGCAGAGGGAACAGGGTTGAGCAGTTCTTC
v_gene: TRBV3-1/TRBV3-2; j_gene: TRBJ1-5; d_gene: NA; abundance: NA; CDR3aa: CASRSTGGPQHF; CDR3nt: TGTGCCAGCAGATCAACAGGCGGTCCCCAGCATTTT
v_gene: TRBV6-6; j_gene: TRBJ2-7; d_gene: TRBD2; abundance: NA; CDR3aa: CASSPEGTSGIVDEQYF; CDR3nt: TGTGCCAGCAGTCCCGAGGGGACTAGCGGGATAGTTGACGAGCAGTACTTC
v_gene: TRBV7-9; j_gene: TRBJ2-7; d_gene: TRBD2; abundance: NA; CDR3aa: CASGLLAGEYEQYF; CDR3nt: TGTGCCAGTGGGCTTCTAGCGGGAGAGTACGAGCAGTACTTC
v_gene: TRBV11-3; j_gene: TRBJ2-5; d_gene: TRBD2; abundance: NA; CDR3aa: CASSHDVTGGETQYF; CDR3nt: TGTGCCAGCAGCCACGATGTGACGGGAGGAGAGACCCAGTACTTC
v_gene: TRBV5-4; j_gene: TRBJ2-1; d_gene: NA; abundance: NA; CDR3aa: CASSLQAGDEQFF; CDR3nt: TGTGCCAGCAGCTTGCAGGCGGGTGATGAGCAGTTCTTC
v_gene: TRBV5-5; j_gene: TRBJ1-1; d_gene: NA; abundance: NA; CDR3aa: CASSFRGTGSNTEAFF; CDR3nt: TGTGCCAGCAGTTTTAGGGGTACAGGATCGAACACTGAAGCTTTCTTT
v_gene: TRBV6-1; j_gene: TRBJ1-3; d_gene: NA; abundance: NA; CDR3aa: CASSEIQTGNTIYF; CDR3nt: TGTGCCAGCAGTGAAATACAAACTGGAAACACCATATATTTT
v_gene: TRBV28; j_gene: TRBJ1-4; d_gene: NA; abundance: NA; CDR3aa: CASSGRQARTNEKLFF; CDR3nt: TGTGCCAGCAGCGGTCGACAGGCGCGGACTAATGAAAAACTGTTTTTT
v_gene: TRBV19; j_gene: TRBJ1-2; d_gene: NA; abundance: once; CDR3aa: CASSITFRQVDYGYTF; CDR3nt: TGTGCCAGTAGTATCACATTTAGACAGGTGGACTATGGCTACACCTTC
v_gene: TRBV19; j_gene: TRBJ1-1; d_gene: NA; abundance: NA; CDR3aa: CASSAQKNTEAFF; CDR3nt: TGTGCCAGTAGTGCCCAGAAGAACACTGAAGCTTTCTTT
v_gene: TRBV19; j_gene: TRBJ1-5; d_gene: NA; abundance: NA; CDR3aa: CASSIGFRADQPQHF; CDR3nt: TGTGCCAGTAGTATAGGGTTCAGGGCCGATCAGCCCCAGCATTTT
v_gene: TRBV27; j_gene: TRBJ2-7; d_gene: TRBD2; abundance: NA; CDR3aa: CASMGTSGSSYEQYF; CDR3nt: TGTGCCAGCATGGGGACTAGCGGGAGCTCCTACGAGCAGTACTTC
v_gene: TRBV2; j_gene: TRBJ2-1; d_gene: NA; abundance: NA; CDR3aa: CASSRRGGYNEQFF; CDR3nt: TGTGCCAGCAGCAGAAGAGGAGGCTACAATGAGCAGTTCTTC
v_gene: TRBV5-4; j_gene: TRBJ1-3; d_gene: NA; abundance: NA; CDR3aa: CASSGGLSGNTIYF; CDR3nt: TGTGCCAGCAGCGGCGGGCTCTCTGGAAACACCATATATTTT
v_gene: TRBV7-3; j_gene: TRBJ2-3; d_gene: TRBD2; abundance: NA; CDR3aa: CASSRTSDNTDTQYF; CDR3nt: TGTGCCAGCAGCAGGACTAGCGATAACACAGATACGCAGTATTTT
v_gene: TRBV7-9; j_gene: TRBJ2-5; d_gene: NA; abundance: NA; CDR3aa: CASSLVSGETQYF; CDR3nt: TGTGCCAGCAGCTTAGTCTCAGGGGAGACCCAGTACTTC
v_gene: TRBV19; j_gene: TRBJ2-1; d_gene: TRBD2; abundance: NA; CDR3aa: CASSKSGRADMNEQFF; CDR3nt: TGTGCCAGTAGTAAAAGCGGGAGGGCCGATATGAATGAGCAGTTCTTC
v_gene: TRBV12-3/TRBV12-4; j_gene: TRBJ1-4; d_gene: NA; abundance: NA; CDR3aa: CASSLAGYEKLFF; CDR3nt: TGTGCCAGCAGTTTGGCAGGATATGAAAAACTGTTTTTT
v_gene: TRBV19; j_gene: TRBJ2-3; d_gene: NA; abundance: NA; CDR3aa: CASSGAGRTDTQYF; CDR3nt: TGTGCCAGTAGTGGGGCAGGGAGGACAGATACGCAGTATTTT
v_gene: TRBV9; j_gene: TRBJ2-2; d_gene: TRBD1; abundance: NA; CDR3aa: CASSVGGGGTGGELFF; CDR3nt: TGTGCCAGCAGCGTAGGGGGAGGAGGGACAGGCGGGGAGCTGTTTTTT
v_gene: TRBV5-1; j_gene: TRBJ1-1; d_gene: NA; abundance: NA; CDR3aa: CASSLMEQVNTEAFF; CDR3nt: TGCGCCAGCAGCTTGATGGAACAGGTGAACACTGAAGCTTTCTTT
v_gene: TRBV5-6; j_gene: TRBJ1-1; d_gene: NA; abundance: NA; CDR3aa: CASSPREWGGTEAFF; CDR3nt: TGTGCCAGCAGCCCCAGGGAATGGGGTGGGACTGAAGCTTTCTTT
v_gene: TRBV18; j_gene: TRBJ2-7; d_gene: NA; abundance: NA; CDR3aa: CASSPSTDRLGYF; CDR3nt: TGTGCCAGCTCACCCTCTACCGACAGGTTGGGGTACTTC
v_gene: TRBV28; j_gene: TRBJ1-6; d_gene: NA; abundance: NA; CDR3aa: CASSPIRRNNSPLHF; CDR3nt: TGTGCCAGCAGCCCTATTCGGAGAAATAATTCACCCCTCCACTTT
v_gene: TRBV9; j_gene: TRBJ1-1; d_gene: NA; abundance: NA; CDR3aa: CASSDEQGRNTEAFF; CDR3nt: TGTGCCAGCAGCGATGAGCAGGGGCGAAACACTGAAGCTTTCTTT
v_gene: TRBV7-8; j_gene: TRBJ1-2; d_gene: NA; abundance: NA; CDR3aa: CASSLAGGEANYGYTF; CDR3nt: TGTGCCAGCAGCTTAGCGGGAGGGGAGGCTAACTATGGCTACACCTTC
v_gene: TRBV6-4; j_gene: TRBJ2-2; d_gene: NA; abundance: few; CDR3aa: CASSVQQGANTGELFF; CDR3nt: TGTGCCAGCAGTGTTCAACAGGGAGCGAACACCGGGGAGCTGTTTTTT
v_gene: TRBV28; j_gene: TRBJ2-3; d_gene: TRBD1; abundance: NA; CDR3aa: CASSLDRVGADTQYF; CDR3nt: TGTGCCAGCAGTCTAGACAGGGTGGGAGCAGATACGCAGTATTTT
v_gene: TRBV30; j_gene: TRBJ1-1; d_gene: TRBD1; abundance: NA; CDR3aa: CAWDRANTEAFF; CDR3nt: TGTGCCTGGGACAGGGCGAACACTGAAGCTTTCTTT
v_gene: TRBV18; j_gene: TRBJ1-5; d_gene: TRBD1; abundance: NA; CDR3aa: CASSPRSGQGGNQPQHF; CDR3nt: TGTGCCAGCTCACCGCGATCGGGACAGGGGGGCAATCAGCCCCAGCATTTT
v_gene: TRBV27; j_gene: TRBJ1-1; d_gene: NA; abundance: NA; CDR3aa: CASSLGRVPRTDTEAFF; CDR3nt: TGTGCCAGCAGTTTAGGGAGGGTACCTCGAACGGACACTGAAGCTTTCTTT
v_gene: TRBV28; j_gene: TRBJ2-7; d_gene: NA; abundance: NA; CDR3aa: CASLAYGRVEGYEQYF; CDR3nt: TGTGCCAGTCTCGCCTATGGACGTGTCGAGGGCTACGAGCAGTACTTC
v_gene: TRBV18; j_gene: TRBJ1-1; d_gene: TRBD1; abundance: NA; CDR3aa: CASSRGQGNTEAFF; CDR3nt: TGTGCCAGCTCTCGTGGACAGGGGAACACTGAAGCTTTCTTT
v_gene: TRBV18; j_gene: TRBJ2-2; d_gene: TRBD2; abundance: NA; CDR3aa: CASSPTFIGRITGELFF; CDR3nt: TGTGCCAGCTCACCGACTTTCATCGGGAGGATCACCGGGGAGCTGTTTTTT
v_gene: TRBV24-1; j_gene: TRBJ2-1; d_gene: NA; abundance: NA; CDR3aa: CATSVTGYNEQFF; CDR3nt: TGTGCCACCAGTGTCACGGGGTACAATGAGCAGTTCTTC
v_gene: TRBV18; j_gene: TRBJ1-3; d_gene: TRBD1; abundance: few; CDR3aa: CASSPPEAAQDRVGNTIYF; CDR3nt: TGTGCCAGCTCACCACCGGAGGCAGCGCAAGACAGGGTTGGAAACACCATATATTTT
v_gene: TRBV4-1; j_gene: TRBJ1-1; d_gene: TRBD1; abundance: NA; CDR3aa: CASSHPTGGAEEAFF; CDR3nt: TGCGCCAGCAGCCACCCGACAGGGGGCGCGGAAGAAGCTTTCTTT